The clone carrying this TCR beta chain was seen only once. This specimen belongs to a study of technical replicates of blood from several donors. Sequenced by immunoSEQ multiplex PCR; TCRdb stores in-frame clones only, minus some. The data show approximately 78,000 clones, roughly 96% seen once. The receptor was isolated from a human donor in good health. Input material: T cells isolated from PBMCs.

The CDR3 coding sequence is TGTGCCAGCACCCCGGGGGAGAACTCCTACGAGCAGTACTTC. This gives the protein CASTPGENSYEQYF. V is TRBV7-8 and J is TRBJ2-7; weak D call: TRBD2 (6 bases). From germline, CDR1 is SGHVS and CDR2 FQNEAQ. With 7 bases removed from V and 0 bases from J, the gap between germline ends came to 13 bases. The CDR3 contains 14 residues.